The rows below give T cell receptor beta chains drawn from one sample of a study of early T cells in non-severe SARS-CoV-2 infection. TCRdb re-called the 5' RACE reads with MiXCR, one entry per CDR3 protein. The profile covers 10,000 to 13,000 distinct CDR3 sequences, with 4.8% appearing a single time and nearly 10% taken by the ten largest. The sample was whole blood. The receptor set was obtained from an adult who was a healthcare worker with PCR-confirmed SARS-CoV-2 infection or an uninfected control (not recorded which). Each CDR3 is given with its conserved first and last residue. A D gene is named only where the DNA matches it firmly. Clone size is stated in some rows and not others, as once, few, many or a class when expanded.

clone size: many
V gene: TRBV7-6
D gene: TRBD1
J gene: TRBJ1-2
CDR3 DNA: TGTGCCAGCAGCTTAGGGACAGGGAAAGGCTACACCTTC
CDR3 protein: CASSLGTGKGYTF

clone size: medium-sized
V gene: TRBV7-8
D gene: .
J gene: TRBJ2-6
CDR3 DNA: TGTGCCAGCAGCCCCTTAGGGACTGGGGCCAACGTCCTGACTTTC
CDR3 protein: CASSPLGTGANVLTF

clone size: .
V gene: TRBV7-8
D gene: .
J gene: TRBJ2-1
CDR3 DNA: TGTGCCAGCAGCCTGAATTACAATGAGCAGTTCTTC
CDR3 protein: CASSLNYNEQFF

clone size: medium-sized
V gene: TRBV7-9
D gene: TRBD2
J gene: TRBJ2-7
CDR3 DNA: TGTGCCAGCAGCTCCACCGGGGAGGGCTCCGAGCAGTACTTC
CDR3 protein: CASSSTGEGSEQYF

clone size: few
V gene: TRBV29-1
D gene: TRBD1
J gene: TRBJ1-2
CDR3 DNA: TGCAGCGTTGTCCGACAGAGCCAGGGGGCTGGCTACACCTTC
CDR3 protein: CSVVRQSQGAGYTF

clone size: medium-sized
V gene: TRBV19
D gene: .
J gene: TRBJ2-3
CDR3 DNA: TGTGCCAGTAGTCGGGGGGATACGCAGTATTTT
CDR3 protein: CASSRGDTQYF

clone size: many
V gene: TRBV9
D gene: .
J gene: TRBJ1-5
CDR3 DNA: TGTGCCAGCAGCGCCCAGGGAGAACAGCCCCAGCATTTT
CDR3 protein: CASSAQGEQPQHF

clone size: many
V gene: TRBV7-2
D gene: .
J gene: TRBJ2-3
CDR3 DNA: TGTGCCAGCAGCTTAGACAGGAGCGCAGATACGCAGTATTTT
CDR3 protein: CASSLDRSADTQYF

clone size: few
V gene: TRBV5-1
D gene: .
J gene: TRBJ1-2
CDR3 DNA: TGCGCCAGCAGCTCCCGGGATAGTTCGGGAAACTATGGCTACACCTTC
CDR3 protein: CASSSRDSSGNYGYTF

clone size: few
V gene: TRBV10-3
D gene: .
J gene: TRBJ2-1
CDR3 DNA: TGTGCCATTAAGGGTTACAATGAGCAGTTCTTC
CDR3 protein: CAIKGYNEQFF

clone size: many
V gene: TRBV7-3
D gene: .
J gene: TRBJ1-6
CDR3 DNA: TGTGCCAGCAGCTTAGCCGGGGATTCACCCCTCCACTTT
CDR3 protein: CASSLAGDSPLHF

clone size: many
V gene: TRBV7-2
D gene: TRBD1
J gene: TRBJ1-1
CDR3 DNA: TGTGCCAGCAGCATCCCCAGGGGGTCGGGGTCTGTCACTGAAGTTTTCTTT
CDR3 protein: CASSIPRGSGSVTEVFF

clone size: many
V gene: TRBV10-2
D gene: .
J gene: TRBJ2-1
CDR3 DNA: TGCGCCAGCAGTGAGTTCTACAATGAGCAGTTCTTC
CDR3 protein: CASSEFYNEQFF

clone size: many
V gene: TRBV5-4
D gene: .
J gene: TRBJ1-2
CDR3 DNA: TGTGCCAGCAGCTTACAAGGGGGACTTCCCTATGGCTACACCTTC
CDR3 protein: CASSLQGGLPYGYTF

clone size: many
V gene: TRBV29-1
D gene: .
J gene: TRBJ2-5
CDR3 DNA: TGCAGCGTTGGGGGGTCGGTAAAGACCCAGTACTTC
CDR3 protein: CSVGGSVKTQYF

clone size: few
V gene: TRBV15
D gene: .
J gene: TRBJ2-7
CDR3 DNA: TGTGCCACCAGCAGAGATTATGGGGACTCCGCTTACGAGCAGTACTTC
CDR3 protein: CATSRDYGDSAYEQYF

clone size: many
V gene: TRBV6-6
D gene: .
J gene: TRBJ1-1
CDR3 DNA: TGTGCCAGCAGTTACGTGATCTCGACCGCGCCGGGAGCTTTCTTT
CDR3 protein: CASSYVISTAPGAFF

clone size: few
V gene: TRBV5-1
D gene: TRBD1
J gene: TRBJ1-1
CDR3 DNA: TGCGCCAGCAGCTTGGATGGACAGGGGGGTAACGCTGAAGCTTTCTTT
CDR3 protein: CASSLDGQGGNAEAFF

clone size: .
V gene: TRBV7-2
D gene: .
J gene: TRBJ2-4
CDR3 DNA: TGTGCCAGCAGCTTAGAATGGGGCAGGACCTTAGCCAAAAACATTCAGTACTTC
CDR3 protein: CASSLEWGRTLAKNIQYF

clone size: many
V gene: TRBV5-1
D gene: TRBD1
J gene: TRBJ2-1
CDR3 DNA: TGCGCCAGCAGCTTGGACAGGGGGGAATTCAATGAGCAGTTCTTC
CDR3 protein: CASSLDRGEFNEQFF

clone size: many
V gene: TRBV18
D gene: .
J gene: TRBJ2-5
CDR3 DNA: TGTGCCAGCTCTCCGGAGGGGAGACAGACCCAGTACTTC
CDR3 protein: CASSPEGRQTQYF

clone size: many
V gene: TRBV6-6
D gene: .
J gene: TRBJ2-2
CDR3 DNA: TGTGCCAGCAGTTATTCCAGGGACACCGGGGAGCTGTTTTTT
CDR3 protein: CASSYSRDTGELFF

clone size: .
V gene: TRBV9
D gene: .
J gene: TRBJ2-2
CDR3 DNA: TGTGCCAGCAGCGTTGGTTCCTACAACACCGGGGAGCTGTTTTTT
CDR3 protein: CASSVGSYNTGELFF

clone size: many
V gene: TRBV6-5
D gene: .
J gene: TRBJ2-7
CDR3 DNA: TGTGCCAGCAAAGACTGGCAGGACGCCTACGAGCAGTACTTC
CDR3 protein: CASKDWQDAYEQYF

clone size: medium-sized
V gene: TRBV18
D gene: TRBD1
J gene: TRBJ1-1
CDR3 DNA: TGTGCCAGCTCACCATTTGACAGGGGGCCGAACACTGAAGCTTTCTTT
CDR3 protein: CASSPFDRGPNTEAFF

clone size: .
V gene: TRBV6-4
D gene: TRBD1
J gene: TRBJ1-1
CDR3 DNA: TGTGCCAGCAGGGGACAGGGTACTGAAGCTTTCTTT
CDR3 protein: CASRGQGTEAFF

clone size: few
V gene: TRBV12-3/TRBV12-4
D gene: .
J gene: TRBJ1-2
CDR3 DNA: TGTGCCAGCAGTCCCACTATCTCCAACTATGGCTACACCTTC
CDR3 protein: CASSPTISNYGYTF

clone size: many
V gene: TRBV12-3/TRBV12-4
D gene: .
J gene: TRBJ1-6
CDR3 DNA: TGTGCCAGCAGTTTAGTCCGGGAGAATTCACCCCTCCACTTT
CDR3 protein: CASSLVRENSPLHF

clone size: many
V gene: TRBV10-3
D gene: .
J gene: TRBJ1-2
CDR3 DNA: TGTGCCATCAGCCGGGACGGAGACCTTTATGGCTACACCTTC
CDR3 protein: CAISRDGDLYGYTF

clone size: medium-sized
V gene: TRBV29-1
D gene: TRBD1
J gene: TRBJ1-3
CDR3 DNA: TGCAGCGTTGGTTTTGGAGGGGGCGGAAACACCATATATTTT
CDR3 protein: CSVGFGGGGNTIYF

clone size: .
V gene: TRBV5-1
D gene: .
J gene: TRBJ1-1
CDR3 DNA: TGCGCCAGCAGCCCCGACGGTTCCGGAGGGAACACTGAAGCTTTCTTT
CDR3 protein: CASSPDGSGGNTEAFF

clone size: medium-sized
V gene: TRBV6-2/TRBV6-3
D gene: .
J gene: TRBJ1-1
CDR3 DNA: TGTGCCAGCAGTTACTTACGTGTAGGGGAAGCTTTCTTT
CDR3 protein: CASSYLRVGEAFF

clone size: many
V gene: TRBV11-2
D gene: TRBD2
J gene: TRBJ2-5
CDR3 DNA: TGTGCCAGCAGCGCCCGACTAGCGGGGGGGCGAGAGACCCAGTACTTC
CDR3 protein: CASSARLAGGRETQYF

clone size: many
V gene: TRBV29-1
D gene: .
J gene: TRBJ2-7
CDR3 DNA: TGCAGCGTAGCCGGGGGCCGGTACGAGCAGTACTTC
CDR3 protein: CSVAGGRYEQYF

clone size: many
V gene: TRBV10-3
D gene: .
J gene: TRBJ2-3
CDR3 DNA: TGTGCCATCAGTGAGGAGGGTAGCCGCACAGATACGCAGTATTTT
CDR3 protein: CAISEEGSRTDTQYF

clone size: medium-sized
V gene: TRBV14
D gene: .
J gene: TRBJ1-1
CDR3 DNA: TGTGCCAGCAGCCTCAGTGGAGCGTCTTTCTTT
CDR3 protein: CASSLSGASFF

clone size: many
V gene: TRBV6-1
D gene: .
J gene: TRBJ2-7
CDR3 DNA: TGTGCCAGCACGGACAGTTCTCCCTACGAGCAGTACTTC
CDR3 protein: CASTDSSPYEQYF

clone size: few
V gene: TRBV6-5
D gene: TRBD2
J gene: TRBJ2-1
CDR3 DNA: TGTGCCAGCAACGAAGGGCGGGGGGCTCAGCAGTTCTTC
CDR3 protein: CASNEGRGAQQFF

clone size: few
V gene: TRBV11-3
D gene: .
J gene: TRBJ1-1
CDR3 DNA: TGTGCCAGCAGCTTGGGGGACACTGAAGCTTTCTTT
CDR3 protein: CASSLGDTEAFF

clone size: many
V gene: TRBV7-8
D gene: .
J gene: TRBJ1-1
CDR3 DNA: TGTGCCAGCAGCCCGAAAACTGAAGCTTTCTTT
CDR3 protein: CASSPKTEAFF

clone size: many
V gene: TRBV4-2
D gene: TRBD1
J gene: TRBJ1-5
CDR3 DNA: TGTGCCAGCAGCCAAGGACAGGGGAGCAATCAGCCCCAGCATTTT
CDR3 protein: CASSQGQGSNQPQHF

clone size: many
V gene: TRBV15
D gene: TRBD2
J gene: TRBJ2-2
CDR3 DNA: TGTGCCACCGGGAGGGCCCTGAGGACCGGGGAGCTGTTTTTT
CDR3 protein: CATGRALRTGELFF